The 4 T cell receptor beta chains below were found in one sample sequenced in a study of response to subunit inactivated influenza vaccine. TCRdb fed the RT-PCR reads into MiXCR, producing one record per CDR3 protein. The sample consists of roughly 540,000 distinct CDR3 sequences, roughly 25% of them appearing once. The same data also contributed to another study, on T cells expressing NK-cell markers. Per that paper: TCR beta cDNA was made by 5'RACE template switching with UMIs.

Specimen: CD4+ T cells sorted from PBMCs, collected 12 days after vaccination. These receptors all stem from a man aged 50-59 years who received an inactivated influenza vaccine.

The chain links TRBV24-1 to TRBJ1-5, with no clear D. Trimming took 4 bases from V and 0 from J, leaving 12 bases between them. The CDR3 extends over 16 amino acids. CDR1 and CDR2 from the germline V gene are KGHDR and SFDVKD. CDR3 amino acids: CATSDNPGSSNQPQHF. CDR3 sequence (DNA): TGTGCCACCAGTGACAACCCCGGGAGTAGCAATCAGCCCCAGCATTTT.

The V and J genes are TRBV2 and TRBJ2-1; weak D call: TRBD2 (5 bases). Germline assignment: CDR1 SNHLY and CDR2 FYNNEI. V lost 3 bases to trimming and J lost 10 bases, with 13 bases between them. CDR3 length: 13 residues. DNA for the CDR3: TGTGCCAGCAGTGAGGGAGACATTACCGAGCAGTTCTTC. Translated, it gives CASSEGDITEQFF.

The chain uses TRBV15 and TRBJ1-6; 8 bases are shared with TRBD1. J gave up 8 bases and V 5 bases, and 11 bases lay outside the gene matches. The CDR3 sequence is 16 residues long. CDR1 LNHNV and CDR2 YYDKDF come from the germline V gene (reference sequence). In nucleotides, the CDR3 is TGTGCCACCAGCGGATGGGACAGGTCAAGACATTCACCCCTCCACTTT. Translated, it gives CATSGWDRSRHSPLHF.

This clonotype was seen a single time. This chain uses TRBV2 with TRBJ1-5; TRBD1 matches 8 bases. V lost 8 bases and J lost 6; bases outside the gene matches: 6. Germline V gene sequence: CDR1 SNHLY, CDR2 FYNNEI. The CDR3 is 13 amino acids. For the CDR3, the DNA is TGTGCCAGCGGTACAGGGGGGGGTCAGCCCCAGCATTTT. This encodes CASGTGGGQPQHF.